This TCR beta chain was recorded in a study of blood T cell repertoires in COVID-19. Sequenced by immunoSEQ multiplex PCR; TCRdb stores in-frame clones only, minus some. Of around 300,000 clones in the sample, around 90% were seen once. This clone was seen just once. Participant-reported clinical history was the basis for cohort assignment. The junction had 9 bases not matched to a gene; V was cut back by 6 bases and J by 4 bases. CDR1 MNHEY and CDR2 SMNVEV come from the germline V gene (reference sequence). CDR3 size: 16 residues. The sample comprised PBMCs or T cells enriched from blood (not recorded which). The genes are TRBV27 and TRBJ1-4; 9 bases agree with TRBD1. The origin of this receptor is a woman aged 40 to 50 who had recovered from COVID-19. The CDR3 here is CASSPGTGFGNEKLFF. The CDR3 nucleotides read TGTGCCAGCAGCCCCGGGACAGGGTTTGGTAATGAAAAACTGTTTTTT. Complete variable domain (other parts from reference TRBV27 and TRBJ1-4): EAQVTQNPRYLITVTGKKLTVTCSQNMNHEYMSWYRQDPGLGLRQIYYSMNVEVTDKGDVPEGYKVSRKEKRNFPLILESPSPNQTSLYFCASSPGTGFGNEKLFFGSGTQLSVL.